These 29 T cell receptor beta chains came from one sample sequenced in a study of cytomegalovirus exposure and HLA in healthy donors. Both 60 Vbeta primers and 13 Jbeta primers went into the PCR. The method was immunoSEQ multiplex PCR; TCRdb's version includes in-frame clones alone and lacks a portion of them. In the table there are about 120,000 clones, 15% to 17% of which are singletons. Sequenced sample: PBMCs. All receptors come from a woman between 18 and 30 years old in good health and CMV-seronegative.

This clone has just a few counts. The chain couples TRBV28 to TRBJ1-2, with 7 bases that match TRBD1. V was pared by 1 base and J by 6 bases, with 8 bases of the junction left unmatched. CDR1 MDHEN and CDR2 SYDVKM come from the germline V gene. The CDR3 sequence is 15 residues long. Here the CDR3 DNA reads TGTGCCAGCAGTTTATTTGGGGACAGCTCTAATGGCTACACCTTC. It codes for CASSLFGDSSNGYTF.

The chain combines TRBV28 with TRBJ1-3; tentative D call: TRBD1 (5 bases). V was clipped by 2 bases and J by 0 bases, with 17 bases between them. The CDR3 consists of 18 residues. Germline-derived CDR1 and CDR2 are MDHEN and SYDVKM. The CDR3, as DNA: TGTGCCAGCAGTTTACCCCGGGGAGGGGACGACTCTGGAAACACCATATATTTT. It specifies CASSLPRGGDDSGNTIYF.

This sequence joins TRBV15 and TRBJ1-4; D remains unclear. The V gene lost 2 bases and the J gene lost 4 bases, with 14 bases spanning the gap. Per germline, CDR1 LNHNV and CDR2 YYDKDF (reference sequence). The CDR3 runs to 16 residues. DNA of the CDR3: TGTGCCACCAGCAGATCTGGTACGCGGGATAATGAAAAACTGTTTTTT. Protein: CATSRSGTRDNEKLFF.

This chain uses TRBV7-6 with TRBJ2-7, with 10 positions matching TRBD1. Germline lookup yields CDR1 SGHVS and CDR2 FNYEAQ. This CDR3 is built from 15 residues. V lost 5 bases and J lost 2; bases outside the gene matches: 6. Written as DNA, the CDR3 is TGTGCCAGCAGCCCTAAGGGGACAGGGGCCTACGAGCAGTACTTC. As protein: CASSPKGTGAYEQYF.

This clone turned up a few times. This rearrangement joins TRBV4-1 to TRBJ2-7; 8 bases align to TRBD2. The V and J ends lost 3 bases and 3 bases, in that order; junction bases with no gene match: 10. From germline, CDR1 is MGHRA and CDR2 YSYEKL. The CDR3 has 16 amino acids. The DNA for the CDR3 is TGCGCCAGCAGCCAGGTCGCGGGAGGACTCTTCTACGAGCAGTACTTC. Protein sequence: CASSQVAGGLFYEQYF.

The chain is built from TRBV5-4 and TRBJ1-3, with a possible D match to TRBD1 (6 bases). The length of the CDR3 is 15 residues. Germline-derived CDR1 and CDR2 are SGHNT and YYREEE (reference sequence). The ends were cut back, 4 bases at V and 2 bases at J, with 13 bases in the middle. The CDR3 is CASSAGAPAGNTIYF. CDR3 bases: TGTGCCAGCAGCGCAGGGGCTCCGGCTGGAAACACCATATATTTT.

The chain recombines TRBV5-6 with TRBJ2-5, with D tentatively TRBD1 (5 bases). V was trimmed by 0 bases and J by 3 bases, leaving 12 bases between them. The CDR3 totals 15 residues. The germline gives CDR1 SGHDT, CDR2 YYEEEE. CDR3 nucleotide sequence: TGTGCCAGCAGCTTGGGCTTATTCAGGGAAGAGACCCAGTACTTC. Its protein is CASSLGLFREETQYF.

This clone was counted only a few times. The chain employs TRBV29-1 and TRBJ2-7; D is undetermined. With 2 bases removed from V and 7 bases from J, the gap between germline ends came to 9 bases. CDR1 and CDR2 from the germline V gene are SQVTM and ANQGSEA. This CDR3 is built from 11 residues. The CDR3 spells CSVERSGEQYF. The CDR3 region has the DNA TGCAGCGTTGAAAGATCCGGGGAGCAGTACTTC.

This clone showed up just a few times. V gene TRBV6-5 combines with J gene TRBJ1-1; D is uncertain. The germline V gene encodes CDR1 MNHEY and CDR2 SVGAGI. The CDR3 covers 13 residues. V was trimmed by 5 bases and J by 1 base, leaving 8 bases between them. CDR3 DNA sequence: TGTGCCAGCAGTCGAGGGAGGAACACTGAAGCTTTCTTT. Residues: CASSRGRNTEAFF.

This chain connects TRBV7-8 to TRBJ1-2, with 8 bases aligning to TRBD1. Trimming cost V 6 bases and J 10 bases; bases outside gene matches: 10. The CDR3 has 13 amino acids. The V gene's germline CDR1 is SGHVS and CDR2 FQNEAQ. The CDR3 bases are TGTGCCAGCAGGGCGGACAGGGATTCTGCCTACACCTTC. Its protein product is CASRADRDSAYTF.

This rearrangement joins TRBV13 to TRBJ1-6, with D hard to call. Germline V gene sequence: CDR1 PRHDT, CDR2 FYEKMQ (reference sequence). V lost 0 bases to trimming and J lost 0 bases, with 6 bases between them. There are 16 residues in the CDR3. The CDR3 DNA follows: TGTGCCAGCAGCTTAGGTGGGAGCTCCTATAATTCACCCCTCCACTTT. It is translated as CASSLGGSSYNSPLHF.

V gene TRBV11-1 combines with J gene TRBJ2-7; 7 bases are a match to TRBD1. J lost 10 bases, V lost 5 bases, and 11 bases had no gene match. Per germline, CDR1 SGHAT and CDR2 FQDESV (reference sequence). The CDR3 is 13 amino acids. The CDR3 region has the DNA TGTGCCAGCAGCGGAGAAGGACAGGCGGTACAGTACTTC. This translates into CASSGEGQAVQYF. The whole variable domain, remainder taken from reference TRBV11-1 and TRBJ2-7, is EAEVAQSPRYKITEKSQAVAFWCDPISGHATLYWYRQILGQGPELLVQFQDESVVDDSQLPKDRFSAERLKGVDSTLKIQPAELGDSAMYLCASSGEGQAVQYFGPGTRLTVT.

This clone occurred a few times. CDR3 sequence: CASSLGLGYEQYF. In nucleotides, the CDR3 is TGTGCCAGCAGCTTGGGCCTAGGATACGAGCAGTACTTC. The chain has TRBV5-6 and TRBJ2-7, with unresolved D. Trimming pared 0 bases from V and 4 bases from J, leaving 8 bases between. The CDR3 is 13 residues long. The germline V gene has CDR1 SGHDT and CDR2 YYEEEE.

This rearrangement joins TRBV28 to TRBJ2-3; D gene unclear. The CDR3 has 13 amino acids. Germline V lookup: CDR1 MDHEN, CDR2 SYDVKM. V lost 5 bases and J lost 5, with 11 bases in between. The CDR3 loop reads CASSLIRLDTQYF. The CDR3 DNA reads as TGTGCCAGCAGTCTAATAAGACTAGATACGCAGTATTTT.

The gene calls are TRBV5-6 and TRBJ2-1, with TRBD2 identical over 9 bases. V shed 5 bases, J shed 7 bases, and the junction held 4 bases outside the gene matches. The CDR3 runs to 13 residues. Germline lookup yields CDR1 SGHDT and CDR2 YYEEEE. The CDR3 spells CASRGGGANEQFF. The CDR3 coding sequence is TGTGCCAGCAGGGGCGGGGGGGCGAATGAGCAGTTCTTC.

This clone has a handful of counts. The rearrangement links TRBV25-1 to TRBJ2-5; 8 nucleotides match TRBD2. Trimming cost V 6 bases and J 4 bases; bases outside gene matches: 7. The CDR3 contains 14 residues. Per the germline V gene, CDR1 is MGHDK and CDR2 is SYGVNS. CDR3 in DNA: TGTGCCAGCAGCGTAGCGGGGACGTCAGAGACCCAGTACTTC. The encoded protein is CASSVAGTSETQYF.

There are many counts of this clone. The V call is TRBV7-3, the J call TRBJ2-6, with D unclear. The CDR3 covers 16 residues. Germline loops: CDR1 SGHTA, CDR2 FQGTGA. V was cut by 5 bases and J by 0 bases, with 11 bases left in between. The CDR3 spells CASSPTTASGANVLTF. The CDR3 DNA reads TGTGCCAGCAGCCCCACAACAGCCTCTGGGGCCAACGTCCTGACTTTC.

This chain connects TRBV5-4 to TRBJ2-5, with TRBD1 matching over 7 bases. Germline-derived CDR1 and CDR2 are SGHNT and YYREEE (reference sequence). The trim removed 4 bases at V and 1 base at J, leaving 10 bases unmatched. The CDR3 covers 16 residues. DNA of the CDR3: TGTGCCAGCAGCCGACCCCGACAGGGAGTCCAAGAGACCCAGTACTTC. The encoded protein is CASSRPRQGVQETQYF. The complete variable domain, with remaining parts taken from reference TRBV5-4 and TRBJ2-5, reads ETGVTQSPTHLIKTRGQQVTLRCSSQSGHNTVSWYQQALGQGPQFIFQYYREEENGRGNFPPRFSGLQFPNYSSELNVNALELDDSALYLCASSRPRQGVQETQYFGPGTRLLVL.

This clone was found a few times. This chain links TRBV13 with TRBJ2-1; D is perhaps TRBD2 (6 bases). The V gene's germline CDR1 is PRHDT and CDR2 FYEKMQ (reference sequence). The CDR3 runs 15 residues. V was cut by 2 bases and J by 3 bases, with 11 bases left in between. CDR3 sequence (DNA): TGTGCCAGCAGCTTAAGACGGGGGAACTACAATGAGCAGTTCTTC. Amino acids: CASSLRRGNYNEQFF.

This clone came up a few times. V usage is TRBV28 and J usage is TRBJ1-5; 8 bases agree with TRBD1. In germline, CDR1 is MDHEN, CDR2 SYDVKM. The J segment lost 7 bases and the V segment lost 5 bases, leaving 7 bases of the junction unmatched. The CDR3 loop spans 14 amino acids. The DNA for the CDR3 is TGTGCCAGCAGTCCAGGGGGCGCGGGGCAGCCCCAGCATTTT. Translating gives CASSPGGAGQPQHF.

This chain uses TRBV7-6 with TRBJ1-6; D not certain. The V gene's germline CDR1 is SGHVS and CDR2 FNYEAQ. V lost 2 bases and J 0 bases, leaving 8 bases between the germline ends. CDR3 size: 16 residues. CDR3 region: CASSLTASSYNSPLHF. CDR3 DNA sequence: TGTGCCAGCAGCTTAACCGCGAGCTCCTATAATTCACCCCTCCACTTT.

The rearrangement uses TRBV20-1 and TRBJ2-7; TRBD1 is a possible D gene (5 bases). Germline V lookup: CDR1 DFQATT, CDR2 SNEGSKA (reference sequence). Trimming took 0 bases from V and 6 from J, leaving 6 bases between them. The CDR3 is 11 residues long. CDR3 bases: TGCAGTGCTAGAGATACAGGCGAGCAGTACTTC. This gives the protein CSARDTGEQYF.

The chain uses TRBV15 and TRBJ2-3; D perhaps matches TRBD2 (6 bases). CDR1 LNHNV and CDR2 YYDKDF come from the germline V gene (reference sequence). Trimming removed 5 bases from V and 3 bases from J, with 12 bases in between. The CDR3 totals 14 residues. CDR3 DNA: TGTGCCACCAGCCCGAGTGGGAGGACAGATACGCAGTATTTT. Amino acid sequence: CATSPSGRTDTQYF.

This clone was detected a few times. J is TRBJ1-2 and V is TRBV19, with D unresolved. The germline V gene encodes CDR1 LNHDA and CDR2 SQIVND (reference sequence). Trimming took off 6 bases at V and 8 bases at J, with 13 bases between the two ends. This CDR3 region has 12 residues. The CDR3, as DNA: TGTGCCAGTAGGGACTCTATGGGCGGCTACACCTTC. Residues: CASRDSMGGYTF.

The genes are TRBV29-1 and TRBJ2-3; D is ambiguous. The CDR3 has 14 residues. The V gene's germline CDR1 is SQVTM and CDR2 ANQGSEA. V lost 7 bases and J 2 bases, leaving 16 bases between the germline ends. Written as DNA, the CDR3 is TGCAGCGCGGAAAGACCAGGTACCACAGATACGCAGTATTTT. Translated: CSAERPGTTDTQYF.

The V call is TRBV5-4, the J call TRBJ1-4; tentatively, D is TRBD1 (6 bases). The CDR3 has 15 amino acids. CDR1 is SGHNT and CDR2 is YYREEE in the germline V gene (reference sequence). Trimming stripped 5 bases from V and 3 bases from J, with 14 bases between. In nucleotides, the CDR3 is TGTGCCAGCAGGGACAGCCAAGCAGCTAATGAAAAACTGTTTTTT. Encoded protein: CASRDSQAANEKLFF.

This chain links TRBV28 with TRBJ2-7; D is possibly TRBD1 (6 bases). Trimming removed 8 bases at V and 7 bases at J, with 21 bases between. This CDR3 has 14 amino acids. Germline values: CDR1 MDHEN, CDR2 SYDVKM. CDR3 in DNA: TGTGCCAGCCGGTTGGGGGTTACAGGGAGTGAGCAGTACTTC. It specifies CASRLGVTGSEQYF.

In its sample, this clone was seen once. The chain employs TRBV19 and TRBJ2-7; possible D gene TRBD2, 5 bases. V dropped 5 bases and J dropped 2 bases, with 13 bases sitting between them. CDR3 length equals 14 residues. The germline CDR1 and CDR2 sequences are LNHDA and SQIVND (reference sequence). The CDR3 DNA is TGTGCCAGTAGTTACTATGCTAGCACCTACGAGCAGTACTTC. It specifies CASSYYASTYEQYF.

In this sample, this clone turned up a few times. V gene TRBV7-3 combines with J gene TRBJ2-2, with TRBD1 identical over 8 bases. The CDR3 length is 17 residues. Unmatched junction bases numbered 5, after V lost 2 bases and J lost 0 bases. CDR1 SGHTA and CDR2 FQGTGA come from the germline V gene. The DNA for the CDR3 is TGTGCCAGCAGCTTAGGTGGACAGGGAGCGAACACCGGGGAGCTGTTTTTT. Its translation is CASSLGGQGANTGELFF.